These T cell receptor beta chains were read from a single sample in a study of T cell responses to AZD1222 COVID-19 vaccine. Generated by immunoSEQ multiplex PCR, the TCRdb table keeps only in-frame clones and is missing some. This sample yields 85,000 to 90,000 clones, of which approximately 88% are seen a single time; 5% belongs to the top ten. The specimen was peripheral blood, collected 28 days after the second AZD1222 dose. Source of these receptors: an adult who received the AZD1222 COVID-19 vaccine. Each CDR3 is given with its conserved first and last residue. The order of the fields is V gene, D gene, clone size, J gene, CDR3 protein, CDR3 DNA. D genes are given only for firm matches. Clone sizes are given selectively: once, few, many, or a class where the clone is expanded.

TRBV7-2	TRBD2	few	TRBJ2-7	CASSLGRGGVVEQYF	TGTGCCAGCAGCTTAGGGCGGGGGGGAGTCGTCGAGCAGTACTTC
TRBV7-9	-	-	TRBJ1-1	CASTATGLMNTEAFF	TGTGCCAGCACCGCGACAGGACTCATGAACACTGAAGCTTTCTTT
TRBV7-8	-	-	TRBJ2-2	CASSLDPTNTGELFF	TGTGCCAGCAGCTTAGATCCTACGAACACCGGGGAGCTGTTTTTT
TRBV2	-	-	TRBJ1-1	CASRTGLNTEAFF	TGTGCCAGCAGAACAGGGTTGAACACTGAAGCTTTCTTT
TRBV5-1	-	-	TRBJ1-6	CASSEGNQDSPLHF	TGCGCCAGCAGTGAGGGAAACCAGGATTCACCCCTCCACTTT
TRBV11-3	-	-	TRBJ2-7	CASSLGQPPYEQYF	TGTGCCAGCAGCTTAGGACAGCCACCGTACGAGCAGTACTTC
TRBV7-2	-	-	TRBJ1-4	CASSWRAGPRFF	TGTGCCAGCAGCTGGAGGGCTGGTCCTCGGTTTTTT
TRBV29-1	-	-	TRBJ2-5	CSVPLQGSGETQYF	TGCAGCGTTCCTTTACAGGGATCAGGAGAGACCCAGTACTTC
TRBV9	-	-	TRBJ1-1	CASSVGRFGEGTEAFF	TGTGCCAGCAGCGTAGGGAGGTTTGGGGAAGGGACTGAAGCTTTCTTT
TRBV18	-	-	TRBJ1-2	CASSLGPYGGYTF	TGTGCCAGCTCCCTCGGGCCCTACGGTGGCTACACCTTC
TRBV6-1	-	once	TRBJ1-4	CASSLDWNEKLFF	TGTGCCAGCAGCCTTGATTGGAATGAAAAACTGTTTTTT
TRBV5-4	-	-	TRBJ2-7	CASTPHGVKSSYEQYF	TGTGCCAGCACGCCGCATGGGGTGAAAAGCTCCTACGAGCAGTACTTC
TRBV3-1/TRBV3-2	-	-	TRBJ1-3	CASSPDISSGNTIYF	TGTGCCAGCAGCCCTGACATTAGCTCTGGAAACACCATATATTTT
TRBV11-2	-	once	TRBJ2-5	CASSLGTLGRETQYF	TGTGCCAGCAGCTTAGGGACCCTCGGGCGAGAGACCCAGTACTTC
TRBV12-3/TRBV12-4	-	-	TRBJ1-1	CASSAGVKAFF	TGTGCCAGCAGCGCAGGGGTTAAAGCTTTCTTT
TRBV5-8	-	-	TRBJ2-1	CASSLGGASYNEQFF	TGTGCCAGCAGCTTGGGCGGGGCCAGCTACAATGAGCAGTTCTTC
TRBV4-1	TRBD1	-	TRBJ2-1	CASSQDVNRGDNEQFF	TGCGCCAGCAGCCAAGATGTGAACAGGGGGGACAATGAGCAGTTCTTC
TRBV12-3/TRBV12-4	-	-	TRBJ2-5	CASSLGLSTQYF	TGTGCCAGCAGTTTAGGGCTTTCGACCCAGTACTTC
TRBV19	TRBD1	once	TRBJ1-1	CASSPTPGQGAGFYTEAFF	TGTGCCAGTAGTCCCACACCAGGGCAGGGGGCAGGTTTCTACACTGAAGCTTTCTTT
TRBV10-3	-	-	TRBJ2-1	CAIGGYGGPSYNEQFF	TGTGCCATCGGGGGGTACGGGGGCCCCTCCTACAATGAGCAGTTCTTC
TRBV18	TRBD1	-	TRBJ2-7	CASSPGTGGNYEQYF	TGTGCCAGCTCACCTGGGACAGGGGGCAATTACGAGCAGTACTTC
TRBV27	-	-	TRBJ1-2	CASSLSISTAEYNYGYTF	TGTGCCAGCAGTTTATCGATTTCAACAGCGGAGTACAACTATGGCTACACCTTC
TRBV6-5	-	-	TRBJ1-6	CASSSPGRDNSPLHF	TGTGCCAGCAGTTCGCCGGGTAGGGATAATTCACCCCTCCACTTT
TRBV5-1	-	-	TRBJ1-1	CASRAISTTEAFF	TGCGCCAGCAGGGCGATCTCCACTACTGAAGCTTTCTTT
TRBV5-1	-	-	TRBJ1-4	CASSMGEKLFF	TGCGCCAGCAGTATGGGTGAAAAACTGTTTTTT
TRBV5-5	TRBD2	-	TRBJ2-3	CASSSTSVSTDTQYF	TGTGCCAGCAGCTCCACTAGCGTCAGCACAGATACGCAGTATTTT
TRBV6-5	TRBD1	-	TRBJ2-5	CASSSAGGHETQYF	TGTGCCAGCAGCAGCGCAGGGGGCCATGAGACCCAGTACTTC
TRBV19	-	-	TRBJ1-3	CASTGGRSSGNTIYF	TGTGCCAGTACCGGTGGGAGAAGCTCTGGAAACACCATATATTTT
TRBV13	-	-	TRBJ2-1	CASSSDKDYKSSYNEQFF	TGTGCCAGCAGCTCGGACAAGGACTACAAGAGCTCCTACAATGAGCAGTTCTTC
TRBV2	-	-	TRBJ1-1	CASSIQASGEAFF	TGTGCCAGCAGTATTCAGGCCTCGGGAGAAGCTTTCTTT
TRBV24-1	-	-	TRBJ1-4	CAPPRDVVATNEKLFF	TGTGCCCCCCCGAGAGATGTGGTTGCAACTAATGAAAAACTGTTTTTT
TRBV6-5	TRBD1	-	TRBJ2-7	CASTRNRDRVSEQYF	TGTGCCAGCACTCGAAACCGGGACAGGGTTTCCGAGCAGTACTTC
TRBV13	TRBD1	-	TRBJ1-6	CASSLGDRGSPLHF	TGTGCCAGCAGCTTGGGGGACAGGGGATCACCCCTCCACTTT
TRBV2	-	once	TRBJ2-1	CASSLDTNEQFF	TGTGCCAGCAGCCTCGATACCAATGAGCAGTTCTTC
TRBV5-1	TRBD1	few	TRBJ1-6	CASSLGPEGGRNSPLHF	TGCGCCAGCAGCTTGGGGCCCGAAGGGGGCCGTAATTCACCCCTCCACTTT
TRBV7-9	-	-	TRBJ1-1	CASSLGGPGMNTEAFF	TGTGCCAGCAGTCTAGGGGGACCGGGAATGAACACTGAAGCTTTCTTT
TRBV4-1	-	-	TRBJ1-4	CASSQGLSTNEKLFF	TGCGCCAGCAGCCAAGGCCTTTCAACTAATGAAAAACTGTTTTTT
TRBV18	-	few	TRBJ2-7	CASSPSAGPGEQYF	TGTGCCAGCTCACCATCGGCAGGGCCGGGGGAGCAGTACTTC
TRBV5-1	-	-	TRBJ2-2	CASRPWLDGELFF	TGCGCCAGCAGGCCGTGGTTGGACGGGGAGCTGTTTTTT
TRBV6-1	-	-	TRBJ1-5	CASSESSSNRSNQPQHF	TGTGCCAGCAGTGAATCTTCGAGCAATCGGAGCAATCAGCCCCAGCATTTT
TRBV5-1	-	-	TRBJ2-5	CASSFVPGGPGETQYF	TGCGCCAGCAGCTTTGTTCCCGGGGGGCCGGGTGAGACCCAGTACTTC
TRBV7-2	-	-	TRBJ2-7	CASSPHYEQYF	TGTGCCAGCAGCCCACACTACGAGCAGTACTTC
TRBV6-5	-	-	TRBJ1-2	CASSPVLRYGYTF	TGTGCCAGCAGCCCGGTGCTTAGATATGGCTACACCTTC
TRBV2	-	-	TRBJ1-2	CASSGLQGVHGYTF	TGTGCCAGCAGTGGTCTACAGGGAGTTCATGGCTACACCTTC
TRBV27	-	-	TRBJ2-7	CASSLAGTNYEQYF	TGTGCCAGCAGTTTGGCCGGGACAAACTACGAGCAGTACTTC
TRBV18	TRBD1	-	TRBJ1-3	CASSRDSSGNTIYF	TGTGCCAGCTCACGGGACAGCTCTGGAAACACCATATATTTT
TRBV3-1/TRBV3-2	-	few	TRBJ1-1	CASSQDSSLSEAFF	TGTGCCAGCAGCCAAGATAGCAGTTTATCTGAAGCTTTCTTT
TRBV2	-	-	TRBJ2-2	CASSTKGRTGELFF	TGTGCCAGTTCAACCAAGGGACGAACCGGGGAGCTGTTTTTT
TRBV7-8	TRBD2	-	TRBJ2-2	CASSLDKRGDNTGELFF	TGTGCCAGCAGCTTAGATAAGCGGGGGGATAACACCGGGGAGCTGTTTTTT
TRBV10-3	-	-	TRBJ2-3	CAISGFDGGTGTQYF	TGTGCCATCAGTGGGTTCGATGGGGGTACGGGTACGCAGTATTTT
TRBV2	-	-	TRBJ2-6	CASSDGSSGANVLTF	TGTGCCAGCAGCGACGGGTCCTCTGGGGCCAACGTCCTGACTTTC
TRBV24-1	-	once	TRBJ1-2	CATSDRGGYTF	TGTGCCACCAGTGATAGAGGTGGCTACACCTTC
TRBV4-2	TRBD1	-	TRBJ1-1	CASSQVGLQGPNTEAFF	TGTGCCAGCAGCCAAGTAGGGCTACAGGGGCCGAACACTGAAGCTTTCTTT
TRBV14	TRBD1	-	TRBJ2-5	CASSQDLYRGQTQYF	TGTGCCAGCAGCCAAGATCTCTACAGGGGACAGACCCAGTACTTC
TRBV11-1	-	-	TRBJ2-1	CASSPGYNEQFF	TGTGCCAGCAGCCCAGGGTACAATGAGCAGTTCTTC
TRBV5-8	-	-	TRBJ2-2	CASSRPLGVNTGELFF	TGTGCCAGCAGCCGCCCCTTGGGGGTTAACACCGGGGAGCTGTTTTTT
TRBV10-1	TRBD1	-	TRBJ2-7	CASPKTGFDSYEQYF	TGCGCCAGCCCAAAGACAGGGTTCGACTCCTACGAGCAGTACTTC
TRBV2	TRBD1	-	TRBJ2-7	CASRSQGAGEQYF	TGTGCCAGCAGATCACAGGGGGCTGGCGAGCAGTACTTC